Sequencing of this T cell receptor beta chain was carried out in a study of radiation and T cells in renal cell carcinoma. Study results and caveats: Pretreatment tumor biopsies were lacking, so baseline clonotypes are unknown.

The sample holds a few counts of this clone. Its antigen is currently unknown. Noted time point: baseline pretreatment blood. The sample's treatment: 15 Gy SBRT to primary tumor, nephrectomy 4 weeks later. Germline CDR1 is SGHNT and CDR2 is YENEEA. The CDR3 has 13 residues. V shed 10 bases and J 4 bases; nucleotides not matched to a gene: 7. Generated by immunoSEQ multiplex PCR, the TCRdb table keeps only in-frame clones and is missing some. This sample has approximately 150,000 clones, with roughly 83% found just once. This TCR derives from a woman aged 45-65 years with renal cell carcinoma. This sample comprised blood, obtained from a patient whose treatment included radiotherapy and nephrectomy. The J gene is TRBJ1-2, the V gene TRBV11-3, with 9 bases matching TRBD1. DNA for the CDR3: TGTGCCAAGGGACAGGGTTTCGCCTATGGCTACACCTTC. Its protein is CAKGQGFAYGYTF.